This entry features one T cell receptor beta chain sequence. TCRdb fed the RACE reads into MiXCR, producing one record per CDR3 protein. The table lists some 36,000 distinct CDR3 sequences, more than 8% of them singletons, with roughly 25% in the top ten. The CDR3 runs 13 residues. Deletions cut 2 bases from V and 3 bases from J, with 2 bases between. CDR1 and CDR2 from the germline V gene are MDHEN and SYDVKM. This sample's time point: patch test 3, about 24 weeks after DPC sensitization. Treatment indicated: therapeutic diphenylcyclopropenone sensitization with weekly scalp DPC. Unfractionated whole blood yielded the extracted total RNA. The data originate from a study of human T cells and chemical hapten exposure.

The sample here was whole blood, taken in connection with sensitization to the hapten diphenylcyclopropenone (DPC). This chain joins TRBV28 and TRBJ2-6; D gene unclear. The receptor was isolated from a man aged 50-59 years with alopecia areata. Some clones in this sample may be carry-over from other donors' samples. CDR3 in amino acids: CASSLLGANVLTF. The CDR3 bases are TGTGCCAGCAGTTTACTTGGGGCCAACGTCCTGACTTTC.